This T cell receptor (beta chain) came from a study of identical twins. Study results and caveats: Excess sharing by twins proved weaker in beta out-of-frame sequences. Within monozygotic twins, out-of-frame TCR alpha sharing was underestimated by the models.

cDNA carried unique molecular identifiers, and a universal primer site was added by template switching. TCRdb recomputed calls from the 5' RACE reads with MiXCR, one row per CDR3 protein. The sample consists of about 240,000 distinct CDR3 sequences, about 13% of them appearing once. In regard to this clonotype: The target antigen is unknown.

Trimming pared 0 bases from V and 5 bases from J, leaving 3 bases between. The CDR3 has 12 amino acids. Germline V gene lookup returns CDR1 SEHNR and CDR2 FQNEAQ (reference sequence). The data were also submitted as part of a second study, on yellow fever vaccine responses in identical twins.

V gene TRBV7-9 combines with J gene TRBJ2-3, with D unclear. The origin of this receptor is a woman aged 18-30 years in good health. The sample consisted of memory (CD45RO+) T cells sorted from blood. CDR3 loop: CASSLAEDTQYF. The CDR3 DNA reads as TGTGCCAGCAGCTTAGCGGAAGATACGCAGTATTTT.